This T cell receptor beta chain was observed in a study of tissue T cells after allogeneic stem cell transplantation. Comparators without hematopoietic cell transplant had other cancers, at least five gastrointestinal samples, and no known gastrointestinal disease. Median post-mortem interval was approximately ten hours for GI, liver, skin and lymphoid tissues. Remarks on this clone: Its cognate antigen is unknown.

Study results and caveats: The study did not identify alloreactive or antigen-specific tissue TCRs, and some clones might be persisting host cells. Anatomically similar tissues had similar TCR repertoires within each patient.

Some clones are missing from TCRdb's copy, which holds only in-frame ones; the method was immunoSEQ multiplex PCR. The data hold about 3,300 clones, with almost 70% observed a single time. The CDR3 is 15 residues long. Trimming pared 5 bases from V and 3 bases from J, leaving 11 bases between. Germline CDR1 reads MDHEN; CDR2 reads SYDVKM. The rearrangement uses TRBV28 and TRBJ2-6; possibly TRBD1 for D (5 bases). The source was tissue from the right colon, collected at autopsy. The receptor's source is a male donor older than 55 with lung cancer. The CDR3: CASSTQGSGANVLTF. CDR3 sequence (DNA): TGTGCCAGCAGTACCCAGGGTAGTGGGGCCAACGTCCTGACTTTC.